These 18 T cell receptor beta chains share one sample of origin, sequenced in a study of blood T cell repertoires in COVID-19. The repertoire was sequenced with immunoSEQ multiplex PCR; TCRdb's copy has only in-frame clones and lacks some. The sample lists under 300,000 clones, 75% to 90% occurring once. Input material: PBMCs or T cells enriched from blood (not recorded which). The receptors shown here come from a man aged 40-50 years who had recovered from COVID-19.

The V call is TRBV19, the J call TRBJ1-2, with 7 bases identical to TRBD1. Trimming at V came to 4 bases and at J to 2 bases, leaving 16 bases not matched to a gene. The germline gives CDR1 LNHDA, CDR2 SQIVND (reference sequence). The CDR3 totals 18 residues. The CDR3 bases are TGTGCCAGTAGTACCAACTTCCCCCAGAGACAGGGCAACTATGGCTACACCTTC. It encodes CASSTNFPQRQGNYGYTF.

The CDR3 DNA is TGCGCCAGCAGCCAACAACTAGCGGGAGTGACGAGAAATGAGCAGTTCTTC. Translated, it gives CASSQQLAGVTRNEQFF. The chain uses TRBV4-1 and TRBJ2-1, with 11 bases aligning to TRBD2. CDR1 is MGHRA and CDR2 is YSYEKL in the germline V gene. The CDR3 contains 17 residues. The ends lost 2 bases at V and 7 bases at J; junction bases unmatched: 10.

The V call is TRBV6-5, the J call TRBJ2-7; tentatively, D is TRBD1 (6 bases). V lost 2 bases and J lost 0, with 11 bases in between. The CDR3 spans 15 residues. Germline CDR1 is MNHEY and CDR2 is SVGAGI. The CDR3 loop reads CASSYPRRGSYEQYF. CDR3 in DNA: TGTGCCAGCAGTTACCCCCGCAGGGGCTCCTACGAGCAGTACTTC.

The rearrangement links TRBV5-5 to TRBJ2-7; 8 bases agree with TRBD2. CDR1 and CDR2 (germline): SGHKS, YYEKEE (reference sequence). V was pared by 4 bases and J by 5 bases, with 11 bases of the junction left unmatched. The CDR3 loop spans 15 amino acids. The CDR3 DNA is TGTGCCAGCAGCCGCGGGAGCGGGAGTGTGAACGAGCAGTACTTC. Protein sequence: CASSRGSGSVNEQYF.

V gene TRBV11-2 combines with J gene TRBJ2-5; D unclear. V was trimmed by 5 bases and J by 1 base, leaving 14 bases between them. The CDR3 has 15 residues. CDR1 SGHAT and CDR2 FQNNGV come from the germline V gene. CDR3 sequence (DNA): TGTGCCAGCAGCCCGGCGATTGGCGGCCAAGAGACCCAGTACTTC. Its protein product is CASSPAIGGQETQYF.

The CDR3 reads CVYMEGATQPQHF. In nucleotides, the CDR3 is TGTGTCTACATGGAGGGGGCCACTCAGCCCCAGCATTTT. The V call is TRBV28, the J call TRBJ1-5; 7 bases line up with TRBD1. Germline CDR1 reads MDHEN; CDR2 reads SYDVKM. The CDR3 runs 13 residues.

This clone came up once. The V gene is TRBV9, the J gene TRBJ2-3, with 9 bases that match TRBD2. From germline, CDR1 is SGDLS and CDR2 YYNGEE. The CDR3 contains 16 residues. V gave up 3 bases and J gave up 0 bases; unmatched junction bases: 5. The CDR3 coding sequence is TGTGCCAGCAGCGAGACTAGCGGCCACAGCACAGATACGCAGTATTTT. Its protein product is CASSETSGHSTDTQYF.

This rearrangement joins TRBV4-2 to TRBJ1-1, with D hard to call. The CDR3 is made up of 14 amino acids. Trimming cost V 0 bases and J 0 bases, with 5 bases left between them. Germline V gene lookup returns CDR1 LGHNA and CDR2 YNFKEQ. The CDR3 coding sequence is TGTGCCAGCAGCCAAGATTCGGTGAACACTGAAGCTTTCTTT. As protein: CASSQDSVNTEAFF.

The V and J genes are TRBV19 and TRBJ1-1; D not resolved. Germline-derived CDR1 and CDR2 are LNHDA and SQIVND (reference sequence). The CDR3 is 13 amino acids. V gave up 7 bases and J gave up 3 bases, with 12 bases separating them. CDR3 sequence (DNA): TGTGCCAGTACAGCCACCCGGGACACTGAAGCTTTCTTT. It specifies CASTATRDTEAFF.

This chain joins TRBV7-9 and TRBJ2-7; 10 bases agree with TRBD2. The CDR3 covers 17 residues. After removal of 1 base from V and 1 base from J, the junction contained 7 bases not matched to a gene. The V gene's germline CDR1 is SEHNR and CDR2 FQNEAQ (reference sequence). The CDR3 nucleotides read TGTGCCAGCAGCTTAGATCTAGCGGGAGCCCTGTCCTACGAGCAGTACTTC. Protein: CASSLDLAGALSYEQYF.

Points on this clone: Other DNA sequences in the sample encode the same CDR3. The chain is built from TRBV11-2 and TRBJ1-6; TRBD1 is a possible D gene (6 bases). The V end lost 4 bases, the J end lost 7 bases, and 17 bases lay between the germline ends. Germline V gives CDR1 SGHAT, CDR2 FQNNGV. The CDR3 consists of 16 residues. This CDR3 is CASSSHREGGNSPLHF. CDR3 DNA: TGTGCCAGCAGCTCCCACAGGGAAGGAGGCAATTCACCCCTCCACTTT.

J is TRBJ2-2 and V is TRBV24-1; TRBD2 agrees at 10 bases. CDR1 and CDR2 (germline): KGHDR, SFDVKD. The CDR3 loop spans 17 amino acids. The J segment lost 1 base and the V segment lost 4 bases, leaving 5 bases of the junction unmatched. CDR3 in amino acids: CATSDLTSGMNTGELFF. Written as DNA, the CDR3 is TGTGCCACCAGTGACCTAACTAGCGGGATGAACACCGGGGAGCTGTTTTTT.

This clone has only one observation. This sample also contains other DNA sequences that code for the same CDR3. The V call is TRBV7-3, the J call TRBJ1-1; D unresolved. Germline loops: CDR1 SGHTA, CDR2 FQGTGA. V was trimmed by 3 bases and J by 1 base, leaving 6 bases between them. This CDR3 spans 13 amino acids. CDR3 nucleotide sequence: TGTGCCAGCAGCTTGGCGGGGAACACTGAAGCTTTCTTT. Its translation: CASSLAGNTEAFF. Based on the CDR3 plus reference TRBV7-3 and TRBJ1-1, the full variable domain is GAGVSQTPSNKVTEKGKYVELRCDPISGHTALYWYRQSLGQGPEFLIYFQGTGAADDSGLPNDRFFAVRPEGSVSTLKIQRTERGDSAVYLCASSLAGNTEAFFGQGTRLTVV.

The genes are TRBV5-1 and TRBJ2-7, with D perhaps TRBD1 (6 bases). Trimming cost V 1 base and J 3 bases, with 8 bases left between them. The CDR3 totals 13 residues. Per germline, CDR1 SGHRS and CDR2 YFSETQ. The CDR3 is CASSLLQGYEQYF. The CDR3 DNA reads TGCGCCAGCAGCTTGCTACAGGGCTACGAGCAGTACTTC.

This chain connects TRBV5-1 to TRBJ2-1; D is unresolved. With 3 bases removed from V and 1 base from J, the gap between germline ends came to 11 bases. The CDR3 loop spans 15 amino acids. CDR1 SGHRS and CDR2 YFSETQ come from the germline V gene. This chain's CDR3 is CASSSQVESYNEQFF. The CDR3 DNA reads TGCGCCAGCAGCTCCCAAGTAGAGTCCTACAATGAGCAGTTCTTC.

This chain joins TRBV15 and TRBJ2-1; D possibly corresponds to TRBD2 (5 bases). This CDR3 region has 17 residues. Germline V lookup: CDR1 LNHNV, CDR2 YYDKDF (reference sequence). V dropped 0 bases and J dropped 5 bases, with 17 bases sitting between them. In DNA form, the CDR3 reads TGTGCCACCAGCAGAGATCGCCCGGGGTCCCCCAACAATGAGCAGTTCTTC. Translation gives CATSRDRPGSPNNEQFF. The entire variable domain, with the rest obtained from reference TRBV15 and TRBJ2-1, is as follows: DAMVIQNPRYQVTQFGKPVTLSCSQTLNHNVMYWYQQKSSQAPKLLFHYYDKDFNNEADTPDNFQSRRPNTSFCFLDIRSPGLGDTAMYLCATSRDRPGSPNNEQFFGPGTRLTVL.

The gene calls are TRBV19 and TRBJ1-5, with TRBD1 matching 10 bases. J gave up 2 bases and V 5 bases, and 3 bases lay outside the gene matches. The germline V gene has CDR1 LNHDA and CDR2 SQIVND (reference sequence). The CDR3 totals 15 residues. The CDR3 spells CASSAGTGGNQPQHF. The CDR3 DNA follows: TGTGCCAGTAGTGCCGGGACAGGGGGCAATCAGCCCCAGCATTTT.

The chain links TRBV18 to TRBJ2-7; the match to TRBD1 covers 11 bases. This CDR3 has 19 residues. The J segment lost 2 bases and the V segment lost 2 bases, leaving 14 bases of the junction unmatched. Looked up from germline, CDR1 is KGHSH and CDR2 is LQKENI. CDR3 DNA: TGTGCCAGCTCACCAGGGACAGGGGGTAGCGGGGGATCGACCTACGAGCAGTACTTC. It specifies CASSPGTGGSGGSTYEQYF.